These 17 T cell receptor beta chains came from one sample sequenced in a study of CD8 T cells in ankylosing spondylitis. TCRdb processed the 5' RACE reads anew with MiXCR; each CDR3 protein has one entry. The table records around 540,000 distinct CDR3 sequences, about an eighth of them present only once. These receptors lack a known antigen. Overall study findings and caveats: A motif in TCR beta, a set of 8 or 9 highly homologous variants, appeared characteristic of ankylosing spondylitis blood.

Sequenced sample: blood, either unsorted or a sorted T cell fraction (not recorded which). These receptors were obtained from a male donor with ankylosing spondylitis.

This clonotype was observed once. The V and J genes are TRBV7-9 and TRBJ1-1; 9 bases match TRBD1. The CDR3 is 14 residues long. The V segment lost 6 bases and the J segment 5 bases; nucleotides outside the gene matches: 7. From germline, CDR1 is SEHNR and CDR2 FQNEAQ (reference sequence). CDR3 region: CASRFPGTGTEAFF. The CDR3 nucleotides are TGTGCCAGCAGATTCCCCGGGACAGGGACTGAAGCTTTCTTT.

CDR3 sequence: CASSGQFNEQYF. In DNA form, the CDR3 reads TGTGCCAGCTCCGGACAGTTTAACGAGCAGTACTTC. This chain uses TRBV7-2 with TRBJ2-7; tentatively, D is TRBD1 (6 bases). Looked up from germline, CDR1 is SGHTA and CDR2 is FQGNSA. V was shortened by 8 bases and J by 5 bases, with 13 bases between the two germline ends. The CDR3 extends over 12 amino acids.

This sequence joins TRBV5-6 and TRBJ1-5, with D tentatively TRBD1 (6 bases). Germline loops: CDR1 SGHDT, CDR2 YYEEEE. V was shortened by 4 bases and J by 7 bases, with 12 bases between the two germline ends. This CDR3 has 13 residues. CDR3 bases: TGTGCCAGCAGCGCGGCAGGGGCCCAGCCCCAGCATTTT. It yields the protein CASSAAGAQPQHF.

The rearrangement uses TRBV10-2 and TRBJ2-7; 8 nucleotides match TRBD1. The CDR3 extends over 16 amino acids. The V segment lost 0 bases and the J segment 9 bases; nucleotides outside the gene matches: 13. Germline V gene lookup returns CDR1 WSHSY and CDR2 SAAADI. Here the CDR3 DNA reads TGCGCCAGCAGTGAGTCGCGGCTCGGACAGGGTGAGGGGCAGTACGTC. This encodes CASSESRLGQGEGQYV.

In its sample, this clonotype was seen many times. The chain links TRBV11-2 to TRBJ1-1; D gene unclear. From germline, CDR1 is SGHAT and CDR2 FQNNGV. This CDR3 comprises 13 residues. Trimming stripped 5 bases from V and 1 base from J, with 8 bases between. The chain's CDR3 is CASSEQQNTEAFF. In nucleotides, the CDR3 is TGTGCCAGCAGCGAACAGCAGAACACTGAAGCTTTCTTT.

This chain connects TRBV7-8 to TRBJ2-2, with D uncertain. The CDR3 has 15 amino acids. Trimming pared 7 bases from V and 0 bases from J, leaving 12 bases between. Germline CDR1 is SGHVS and CDR2 is FQNEAQ. This chain's CDR3 is CASIGSAANTGELFF. The CDR3, as DNA: TGTGCCAGCATCGGGTCGGCGGCGAACACCGGGGAGCTGTTTTTT.

The CDR3 is CSAKTGGNTDTQYF. The CDR3 DNA follows: TGCAGTGCTAAGACGGGAGGTAACACAGATACGCAGTATTTT. This chain uses TRBV20-1 with TRBJ2-3; 7 bases fit TRBD2. The germline V gene encodes CDR1 DFQATT and CDR2 SNEGSKA (reference sequence). The CDR3 extends over 14 amino acids. V trimming: 4 bases; J trimming: 2 bases; junction bases outside the gene matches: 6.

This clonotype was seen only a few times. The chain combines TRBV18 with TRBJ2-3; D not certain. Germline V gene data show CDR1 as KGHSH and CDR2 as LQKENI. This CDR3 has 14 amino acids. Trimming removed 3 bases at V and 3 bases at J, with 10 bases between. The CDR3 here is CASSPWKGTDTQYF. In DNA, the CDR3 is TGTGCCAGCTCACCGTGGAAGGGAACAGATACGCAGTATTTT.

This clonotype was detected only a few times. V is TRBV18 and J is TRBJ1-1, with no clear D. CDR1 and CDR2 (germline): KGHSH, LQKENI. CDR3 length: 11 amino acids. With 2 bases removed from V and 8 bases from J, the gap between germline ends came to 6 bases. The CDR3, as DNA: TGTGCCAGCTCACCAATCAGGGAAGCTTTCTTT. Protein product: CASSPIREAFF. Full variable domain (rest looked up from reference TRBV18 and TRBJ1-1): NAGVMQNPRHLVRRRGQEARLRCSPMKGHSHVYWYRQLPEEGLKFMVYLQKENIIDESGMPKERFSAEFPKEGPSILRIQQVVRGDSAAYFCASSPIREAFFGQGTRLTVV.

J is TRBJ1-1 and V is TRBV6-2 or TRBV6-3; the D gene is possibly TRBD1 (5 bases). Trimming cost V 7 bases and J 0 bases, with 15 bases left between them. CDR1 and CDR2 (germline): MNHEY, SVGEGT. CDR3 length: 15 amino acids. CDR3 coding DNA: TGTGCCAGCAACGACCCGGGGGGTATGAACACTGAAGCTTTCTTT. The encoded protein is CASNDPGGMNTEAFF.

The J gene is TRBJ2-1, the V gene TRBV2, with TRBD2 matching 14 bases. J gave up 4 bases and V 5 bases, and 4 bases lay outside the gene matches. This CDR3 region has 16 residues. Germline V CDR1 and CDR2: SNHLY, FYNNEI. The CDR3 loop is CASSRRTSGGYNEQFF. The CDR3 nucleotides read TGTGCCAGCAGTCGCCGGACTAGCGGGGGGTACAATGAGCAGTTCTTC. Complete variable domain (other parts from reference TRBV2 and TRBJ2-1): EPEVTQTPSHQVTQMGQEVILRCVPISNHLYFYWYRQILGQKVEFLVSFYNNEISEKSEIFDDQFSVERPDGSNFTLKIRSTKLEDSAMYFCASSRRTSGGYNEQFFGPGTRLTVL.

CDR3 sequence (DNA): TGTGCCAGCAGCCTCGCGGGGGGCAACTACAATGAGCAGTTCTTC. It encodes CASSLAGGNYNEQFF. The chain uses TRBV6-2 or TRBV6-3 and TRBJ2-1, with TRBD2 matching 8 bases. The length of the CDR3 is 15 residues. V gave up 6 bases and J gave up 3 bases; unmatched junction bases: 7. CDR1 and CDR2 from the germline V gene are MNHEY and SVGEGT.

V is TRBV5-6 and J is TRBJ2-5, with D perhaps matching TRBD1 (6 bases). Deletions cut 6 bases from V and 0 bases from J, with 15 bases between. The CDR3 consists of 15 residues. The germline CDR1 and CDR2 sequences are SGHDT and YYEEEE. Here the CDR3 DNA reads TGTGCCAGCACCCGGGGCAGGGGATACCAAGAGACCCAGTACTTC. Translation gives CASTRGRGYQETQYF. Together with reference TRBV5-6 and TRBJ2-5, the CDR3 gives the full variable domain: DAGVTQSPTHLIKTRGQQVTLRCSPKSGHDTVSWYQQALGQGPQFIFQYYEEEERQRGNFPDRFSGHQFPNYSSELNVNALLLGDSALYLCASTRGRGYQETQYFGPGTRLLVL.

The chain uses TRBV6-1 and TRBJ2-1; a possible D gene is TRBD1 (6 bases). V was pared by 6 bases and J by 2 bases, with 17 bases between. The CDR3 totals 16 residues. CDR1 is MNHNS, CDR2 SASEGT, per germline. CDR3 region: CASRTTTGRAYNEQFF. As DNA, the CDR3 is TGTGCCAGCAGAACTACCACAGGGCGCGCCTACAATGAGCAGTTCTTC.

This clonotype has a count of ten or more. The rearrangement joins TRBV5-1 to TRBJ2-1, with D perhaps TRBD2 (6 bases). The V and J ends lost 0 bases and 0 bases respectively, with 13 bases between them. The CDR3 runs 17 residues. The germline V gene has CDR1 SGHRS and CDR2 YFSETQ. The CDR3 is CASSLASATSSYNEQFF. The DNA of the CDR3 is TGCGCCAGCAGCTTGGCTAGCGCTACCAGCTCCTACAATGAGCAGTTCTTC.

This clonotype was detected ten times or more. This chain connects TRBV5-6 to TRBJ2-1; D call uncertain. Per the germline V gene, CDR1 is SGHDT and CDR2 is YYEEEE. The CDR3 is 15 residues long. V lost 3 bases and J 5 bases, leaving 15 bases between the germline ends. CDR3 residues: CASSSVGPPNNEQFF. The CDR3 coding sequence is TGTGCCAGCAGCTCCGTGGGCCCCCCGAACAATGAGCAGTTCTTC.

The V call is TRBV3-1, the J call TRBJ2-5; weak D call: TRBD1 (6 bases). V lost 4 bases and J 5 bases, leaving 20 bases between the germline ends. CDR1 and CDR2 from the germline V gene are LGHDT and YNNKEL (reference sequence). CDR3 size: 16 residues. This chain's CDR3 is CASSPLSGPTGETQYF. The CDR3 DNA reads TGTGCCAGCAGCCCCCTCTCGGGACCCACAGGGGAGACCCAGTACTTC.